These 16 T cell receptor beta chains were sequenced from one sample in a study of CD8 T cells in Susac syndrome. A quantity of 0.5 to 1 ug RNA underwent reverse transcription using random hexamers. In TCRdb, the immunoSEQ multiplex PCR reads were re-called with MiXCR into one record per CDR3 protein. The data contain some 300,000 distinct CDR3 sequences, roughly 90% of them singletons. Sequencing input: CD8+ T cells from PBMCs. The source is a human donor with multiple sclerosis.

The rearrangement uses TRBV12-3 or TRBV12-4 and TRBJ2-1; possible D gene TRBD1, 7 bases. Trimming stripped 6 bases from V and 4 bases from J, with 16 bases between. This CDR3 comprises 15 residues. CDR3 DNA: TGTGCCAGCAGGTCCAGGGGGGAGAGGTACAATGAGCAGTTCTTC. Residues: CASRSRGERYNEQFF.

The chain recombines TRBV19 with TRBJ2-5; D is perhaps TRBD1 or TRBD2 (7 bases each). Between the trimmed V and J ends, which lost 4 bases and 5 bases, there was a span of 14 bases. The CDR3 runs 14 residues. Germline V gene data show CDR1 as LNHDA and CDR2 as SQIVND (reference sequence). CDR3 bases: TGTGCCAGTAGTACCGACAGGGAGGGGGAGACCCAGTACTTC. Protein sequence: CASSTDREGETQYF.

The chain carries TRBV24-1 and TRBJ2-3, with D hard to call. Trimming pared 2 bases from V and 7 bases from J, leaving 9 bases between. Germline V gene data show CDR1 as KGHDR and CDR2 as SFDVKD. The CDR3 sequence is 13 residues long. CDR3 coding DNA: TGTGCCACCAGTGATTGGTCAGGTTATACGCAGTATTTT. Its translation is CATSDWSGYTQYF.

The chain joins TRBV7-8 to TRBJ2-4, with D hard to call. The V gene's germline CDR1 is SGHVS and CDR2 FQNEAQ. V lost 4 bases and J lost 0, with 10 bases in between. This CDR3 has 15 residues. CDR3 sequence: CASSSQGVAKNIQYF. CDR3 coding DNA: TGTGCCAGCAGCTCACAAGGAGTAGCCAAAAACATTCAGTACTTC.

The DNA of the CDR3 is TGTGCCAGTAGGGTTACTGGGGCCAACGTCCTGACTTTC. Encoded protein: CASRVTGANVLTF. The chain carries TRBV19 and TRBJ2-6; D remains ambiguous. V was cut by 6 bases and J by 2 bases, with 5 bases left in between. Germline lookup yields CDR1 LNHDA and CDR2 SQIVND (reference sequence). CDR3 length: 13 amino acids.

This chain joins TRBV11-2 and TRBJ2-5; 11 nucleotides line up with TRBD2. Per the germline V gene, CDR1 is SGHAT and CDR2 is FQNNGV. This CDR3 contains 17 residues. The V segment lost 1 base and the J segment 5 bases; nucleotides outside the gene matches: 9. The CDR3 loop is CASSLGLAGGPTETQYF. CDR3 nucleotide sequence: TGTGCCAGCAGCTTAGGGCTAGCGGGGGGTCCGACGGAGACCCAGTACTTC.

The rearrangement links TRBV7-9 to TRBJ2-2, with 8 bases fitting TRBD2. V was pared by 7 bases and J by 4 bases, with 8 bases of the junction left unmatched. CDR3 length: 15 amino acids. From germline, CDR1 is SEHNR and CDR2 FQNEAQ (reference sequence). CDR3: CASIRAGDLTGELFF. The CDR3, as DNA: TGTGCCAGCATTAGAGCGGGGGACCTCACCGGGGAGCTGTTTTTT.

This chain links TRBV7-2 with TRBJ2-7; 8 bases are shared with TRBD2. Germline CDR1 and CDR2: SGHTA and FQGNSA. This CDR3 is 15 amino acids long. V shed 1 base, J shed 3 bases, and the junction held 5 bases outside the gene matches. Here the CDR3 reads CASSLGRLASYEQYF. CDR3 nucleotide sequence: TGTGCCAGCAGCTTAGGGAGACTAGCGAGCTACGAGCAGTACTTC.

J is TRBJ2-5 and V is TRBV7-9; perhaps TRBD2 as D (7 bases). The CDR3 runs 14 residues. Germline V gives CDR1 SEHNR, CDR2 FQNEAQ (reference sequence). Deletions cut 5 bases from V and 5 bases from J, with 15 bases between. Here the CDR3 reads CASSDPGGRETQYF. DNA for the CDR3: TGTGCCAGCAGCGACCCGGGGGGCCGGGAGACCCAGTACTTC.

The chain combines TRBV11-2 with TRBJ2-4; TRBD2 aligns across 10 bases. V lost 5 bases and J lost 7; bases outside the gene matches: 11. The germline V gene has CDR1 SGHAT and CDR2 FQNNGV. The CDR3 has 16 residues. CDR3 residues: CASSLRTSGWGNIQYF. The CDR3 DNA follows: TGTGCCAGCAGCCTCCGGACTAGCGGTTGGGGGAACATTCAGTACTTC.

The J gene is TRBJ2-3, the V gene TRBV4-2; 9 positions match TRBD1. Per germline, CDR1 LGHNA and CDR2 YNFKEQ. There are 17 residues in the CDR3. V lost 0 bases, J lost 6 bases, and 10 bases stayed unmatched. The CDR3: CASSQDLPGQGGDTQYF. CDR3 nucleotide sequence: TGTGCCAGCAGCCAAGACCTACCGGGACAGGGAGGGGATACGCAGTATTTT.

The chain uses TRBV24-1 and TRBJ2-2; D gene unclear. This CDR3 is built from 15 residues. The germline V and J ends were trimmed by 4 bases and 6 bases, with 14 bases remaining between them. The germline V gene encodes CDR1 KGHDR and CDR2 SFDVKD. Here the CDR3 reads CATSELSDDAGELFF. As DNA, the CDR3 is TGTGCCACCAGTGAATTAAGCGATGACGCCGGGGAGCTGTTTTTT.

The gene calls are TRBV16 and TRBJ2-7, with D uncertain. In germline, CDR1 is KGHSY, CDR2 FQNENV. The CDR3 is 12 residues long. Between the trimmed V and J ends, which lost 2 bases and 4 bases, there was a span of 6 bases. Here the CDR3 reads CASSQPGYEQYF. For the CDR3, the DNA is TGTGCCAGCAGCCAACCCGGGTACGAGCAGTACTTC.

The chain employs TRBV19 and TRBJ1-1; D is uncertain. In germline, CDR1 is LNHDA, CDR2 SQIVND (reference sequence). Trimming removed 6 bases at V and 0 bases at J, with 5 bases between. The CDR3 contains 12 residues. The chain's CDR3 is CASRWLNTEAFF. The CDR3, as DNA: TGTGCCAGTAGATGGCTGAACACTGAAGCTTTCTTT. Looking up the rest from reference TRBV19 and TRBJ1-1 gives the full variable domain: DGGITQSPKYLFRKEGQNVTLSCEQNLNHDAMYWYRQDPGQGLRLIYYSQIVNDFQKGDIAEGYSVSREKKESFPLTVTSAQKNPTAFYLCASRWLNTEAFFGQGTRLTVV.

This clonotype showed up just once. This sequence joins TRBV9 and TRBJ2-3; TRBD2 matches 8 bases. Germline V lookup: CDR1 SGDLS, CDR2 YYNGEE. Trimming at V came to 2 bases and at J to 4 bases, leaving 9 bases not matched to a gene. The CDR3 extends over 16 amino acids. Here the CDR3 reads CASSVEVAGSADTQYF. For the CDR3, the DNA is TGTGCCAGCAGCGTCGAGGTAGCGGGGTCAGCAGATACGCAGTATTTT.

A single count supports this clonotype. The chain combines TRBV7-9 with TRBJ1-3, with TRBD1 identical over 9 bases. The CDR3 extends over 15 amino acids. Germline values: CDR1 SEHNR, CDR2 FQNEAQ (reference sequence). J lost 0 bases, V lost 4 bases, and 1 base had no gene match. CDR3 region: CASSSGQGSGNTIYF. In DNA form, the CDR3 reads TGTGCCAGCAGCTCGGGACAGGGCTCTGGAAACACCATATATTTT.